These T cell receptor beta chains were read from a single sample in a study of blood T cells in healthy people across ages. TCRdb analysed the 5' RACE reads with MiXCR anew, one entry per CDR3 protein. The sample contains about 1.1 million distinct CDR3 sequences, around two fifths of which appear only once. Sequences were obtained from blood. The source is a young man in good health. The CDR3 runs from the conserved cysteine through the conserved F or W. D genes are given only for firm matches. A row's size may be missing; if present it is once, few, many or a size class.

J gene	clone size	D gene	V gene	CDR3 protein	CDR3 DNA
TRBJ2-1	NA	TRBD1	TRBV13	CASSHTGTGHNEQFF	TGTGCCAGCAGCCATACCGGGACAGGGCACAATGAGCAGTTCTTC
TRBJ2-5	few	NA	TRBV7-9	CASSLKDRIRSETQYF	TGTGCCAGCAGTTTAAAGGACCGCATTAGGTCAGAGACCCAGTACTTC
TRBJ1-2	NA	NA	TRBV28	CASSWGPGDGYTF	TGTGCCAGCAGCTGGGGCCCCGGGGATGGCTACACCTTC
TRBJ1-1	NA	NA	TRBV7-2	CASSYPGDSGTEAFF	TGTGCCAGCAGCTACCCAGGGGATTCTGGCACTGAAGCTTTCTTT
TRBJ1-2	once	TRBD1	TRBV6-5	CASSYLFRQGGRSSGYTF	TGTGCCAGCAGTTATCTCTTTCGACAGGGGGGACGGTCGTCTGGCTACACCTTC
TRBJ2-1	many	TRBD1	TRBV20-1	CSALIWDRAYNEQFF	TGCAGTGCTCTCATCTGGGACAGGGCATACAATGAGCAGTTCTTC
TRBJ1-3	NA	NA	TRBV7-9	CASSKSSGNTIYF	TGTGCCAGCAGCAAGAGCTCTGGAAACACCATATATTTT
TRBJ2-3	few	NA	TRBV6-2/TRBV6-3	CASSTTEGTQYF	TGTGCCAGCAGTACGACCGAGGGGACGCAGTATTTT
TRBJ1-1	NA	NA	TRBV19	CASRPQGRGMNTEAFF	TGTGCCAGTAGGCCACAGGGTCGGGGGATGAACACTGAAGCTTTCTTT
TRBJ2-1	many	NA	TRBV4-1	CASSQDLSASPNEQFF	TGCGCCAGCAGCCAAGATCTTTCGGCCTCCCCCAATGAGCAGTTCTTC
TRBJ2-7	NA	TRBD1	TRBV6-2/TRBV6-3	CASSYSGRGNSYEQYF	TGTGCCAGCAGTTACTCGGGCAGGGGGAACTCCTACGAGCAGTACTTC
TRBJ2-1	many	NA	TRBV29-1	CSAPEASYNEQFF	TGCAGTGCTCCGGAGGCCTCCTACAATGAGCAGTTCTTC
TRBJ1-2	NA	NA	TRBV20-1	CSATSLRGRNYGYTF	TGCAGTGCTACTTCTTTGAGGGGACGCAACTATGGCTACACCTTC
TRBJ1-2	NA	NA	TRBV10-3	CAISEANYGCTF	TGTGCCATCAGTGAGGCTAACTATGGCTGCACCTTC
TRBJ2-5	NA	NA	TRBV10-3	CATSSDRQETQYF	TGTGCCACTTCTTCCGACAGACAAGAGACCCAGTACTTC
TRBJ1-2	many	NA	TRBV25-1	CASSEIGSYGYTF	TGTGCCAGCAGTGAGATAGGGAGCTATGGCTACACCTTC